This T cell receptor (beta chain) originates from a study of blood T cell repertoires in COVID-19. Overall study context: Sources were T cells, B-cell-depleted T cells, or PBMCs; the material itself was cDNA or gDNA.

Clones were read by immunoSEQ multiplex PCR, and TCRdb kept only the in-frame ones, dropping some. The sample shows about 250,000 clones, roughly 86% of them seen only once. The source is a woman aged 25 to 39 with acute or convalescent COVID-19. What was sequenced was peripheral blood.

In DNA form, the CDR3 reads TGTGCCAGCAGGGGACTAGCGGGAGGGCAGGTAGAGAGCACAGATACGCAGTATTTT. This gives the protein CASRGLAGGQVESTDTQYF. J is TRBJ2-3 and V is TRBV27; 16 positions agree with TRBD2. This CDR3 comprises 19 residues. With 6 bases clipped from V and 0 bases from J, the junction kept 9 bases outside the gene matches. Germline V gene lookup returns CDR1 MNHEY and CDR2 SMNVEV (reference sequence).